This is a list of T cell receptor beta chains from one sample in a study of blood T cell repertoires in COVID-19. Repertoires were generated with immunoSEQ multiplex PCR, while TCRdb's copy carries only in-frame clones and drops some. The sample consists of 190,000 or so clones, 75% to 90% of them appearing once. Sequencing input: PBMCs or T cells enriched from blood (not recorded which). All receptors derive from a man aged 25-45 years who had recovered from COVID-19. Both conserved end residues are part of each CDR3. The order of the fields is CDR3 DNA, CDR3 protein, J gene, CDR3 length, V gene, clone size, D gene. The D gene is left open where the match is weak. A row's size may be missing; if present it is once, few, many or a size class.

TGTGCCATCAAATACAGGGAGAACACTGAAGCTTTCTTT,CAIKYRENTEAFF,TRBJ1-1,13,TRBV10-3,few,NA
TGTGCCACCAGTGTTGGGCCGACCGCTTTCTTT,CATSVGPTAFF,TRBJ1-1,11,TRBV24-1,once,NA
TGTGCCAGCAGTTTCACCGGGACAGACAGTAATGGCTACACCTTC,CASSFTGTDSNGYTF,TRBJ1-2,15,TRBV6-5,few,TRBD1
TGCAGCGTACTACCCGGGACTAGCGGGACTGGGTATTCCTACGAGCAGTACTTC,CSVLPGTSGTGYSYEQYF,TRBJ2-7,18,TRBV29-1,NA,TRBD2
TGCGCCAGCAGCCGCCTACAGAACTATGGCTACACCTTC,CASSRLQNYGYTF,TRBJ1-2,13,TRBV23-1,NA,NA
TGTGCCAGCACCATAGCGGGAGCAGACTACGAGCAGTACTTC,CASTIAGADYEQYF,TRBJ2-7,14,TRBV11-2,NA,TRBD2
TGTGCCAGCAGCCAATTAGCGGGAACGGAGACCCAGTACTTC,CASSQLAGTETQYF,TRBJ2-5,14,TRBV7-9,NA,TRBD2
TGTGCCAGCAGTTTGCCAGGGACAGTCGAAAATCAGCCCCAGCATTTT,CASSLPGTVENQPQHF,TRBJ1-5,16,TRBV27,NA,TRBD1
TGTGCCAGCAGCCAAGACCACAGGGGAGGTATTGGCTACACCTTC,CASSQDHRGGIGYTF,TRBJ1-2,15,TRBV3-1/TRBV3-2,NA,TRBD1
TGTGCCAGCAGCCAAGATAATGGACAGGAGCAGTACTTC,CASSQDNGQEQYF,TRBJ2-7,13,TRBV3-1/TRBV3-2,NA,NA
TGTGCCATCGGGCAGAACACTGAAGCTTTCTTT,CAIGQNTEAFF,TRBJ1-1,11,TRBV10-3,NA,NA
TGTGCCAGCAGCCAGGCTGGACAGGTAAATACTGAAGCTTTCTTT,CASSQAGQVNTEAFF,TRBJ1-1,15,TRBV4-2,NA,TRBD1
TGCGCCAGCAGCCAAGATTTAGGGGGCTTCACTGAAGCTTTCTTT,CASSQDLGGFTEAFF,TRBJ1-1,15,TRBV4-1,NA,TRBD1
TGTGCCAGCAGGTCGGGTCAGATAGATAATGAAAAACTGTTTTTT,CASRSGQIDNEKLFF,TRBJ1-4,15,TRBV6-5,NA,NA
TGTGCCAGCTCACAAGCGGCGGGCTTATACAATGAGCAGTTCTTC,CASSQAAGLYNEQFF,TRBJ2-1,15,TRBV18,NA,NA
TGTGCCAGCAGCTTATGGGTCAGGGTAAAGTTAGCGGACACCGGGGAGCTGTTTTTT,CASSLWVRVKLADTGELFF,TRBJ2-2,19,TRBV11-2,NA,NA
TGCGCCAGCAGCCCCGTTTGGAGCTCCTACGAGCAGTACTTC,CASSPVWSSYEQYF,TRBJ2-7,14,TRBV10-2,NA,NA
TGTGCCTGGAGCTCACTAGCGGGGACCGGGGAGCTGTTTTTT,CAWSSLAGTGELFF,TRBJ2-2,14,TRBV30,NA,TRBD2
TGTGCCAGCAGTTACGGGCAGGGGAGTGAAAAACTGTTTTTT,CASSYGQGSEKLFF,TRBJ1-4,14,TRBV6-5,NA,NA
TGTGCCAGCAGTCTTAGCTCCTACAATGAGCAGTTCTTC,CASSLSSYNEQFF,TRBJ2-1,13,TRBV11-2,NA,NA
TGCGCCAGCAGCTTGGCCTTAGGAAGCGGGGGTGAGCAGTTCTTC,CASSLALGSGGEQFF,TRBJ2-1,15,TRBV5-1,NA,TRBD2
TGTGCCAGCAGCTACCGATCGGGCACTGAAGCTTTCTTT,CASSYRSGTEAFF,TRBJ1-1,13,TRBV7-8,NA,NA
TGTGCCAGCCACCGGGACAGGGGCGCCGGGGAGCTGTTTTTT,CASHRDRGAGELFF,TRBJ2-2,14,TRBV7-9,NA,TRBD1
TGTGCCTGGAGTGTCGAGGCATCTCGATTCTCCGGGGAGCTGTTTTTT,CAWSVEASRFSGELFF,TRBJ2-2,16,TRBV30,NA,NA
TGTGCCAGCAGCCCAGACAGGGCGGGATACTATGGCTACACCTTC,CASSPDRAGYYGYTF,TRBJ1-2,15,TRBV11-2,NA,TRBD1
TGCGCCAGCAAGGGCAGCCTCCAGGGGAACACTGAAGCTTTCTTT,CASKGSLQGNTEAFF,TRBJ1-1,15,TRBV5-1,few,NA
TGTGCCAGCAATCGAGGGGGGGACTACGAGCAGTACTTC,CASNRGGDYEQYF,TRBJ2-7,13,TRBV12-3/TRBV12-4,NA,NA
TGCAGCGTTTCAGGGGGTACGAACACCGGGGAGCTGTTTTTT,CSVSGGTNTGELFF,TRBJ2-2,14,TRBV29-1,NA,TRBD1
TGTGCCAGCAGTGACCCCGGGACAGGGAATGAAAAACTGTTTTTT,CASSDPGTGNEKLFF,TRBJ1-4,15,TRBV6-4,NA,TRBD1
TGTGCCAGCAGCGTAGGTTGGGGGCGTAGCTATGGCTACACCTTC,CASSVGWGRSYGYTF,TRBJ1-2,15,TRBV5-6,once,NA
TGTGCCAGCCTACAGTTACAGGGCAACTATGGCTACACCTTC,CASLQLQGNYGYTF,TRBJ1-2,14,TRBV28,NA,NA
TGCGCCAGCAAAACCGGGACAGGGACCGGGGAGCTGTTTTTT,CASKTGTGTGELFF,TRBJ2-2,14,TRBV5-1,NA,TRBD1
TGTGCCAGCAGCTTAGAGGGGGGGGCGCGGAGCAATCAGCCCCAGCATTTT,CASSLEGGARSNQPQHF,TRBJ1-5,17,TRBV7-2,NA,NA
TGTGCCAGCAGTCAATCGGGTACAGGGGTGAGGTCCTACACCTTC,CASSQSGTGVRSYTF,TRBJ1-2,15,TRBV6-5,NA,TRBD1
TGTGCCAGTAGCGCCGGGACAGGGTTTTCTACTAATGAAAAACTGTTTTTT,CASSAGTGFSTNEKLFF,TRBJ1-4,17,TRBV19,NA,TRBD1
TGTGCCAGCATCCGTCCCTATGGCTACACCTTC,CASIRPYGYTF,TRBJ1-2,11,TRBV21-1,NA,NA
TGCGCCAGCAGCTCTGAAGGGGCATCTAATGAAAAACTGTTTTTT,CASSSEGASNEKLFF,TRBJ1-4,15,TRBV5-1,NA,NA
TGTGCCAGCAGCATAGCGGGTGGAACATGGAATGAGCAGTTCTTC,CASSIAGGTWNEQFF,TRBJ2-1,15,TRBV6-5,NA,TRBD2
TGTGCCAGCAGTTACTCCGGACAGAGAGAAGCTTTCTTT,CASSYSGQREAFF,TRBJ1-1,13,TRBV6-5,NA,NA
TGTGCCAGTAGTATGAGGGGGGGGGCTCGGGAGCCCCAGCATTTT,CASSMRGGAREPQHF,TRBJ1-5,15,TRBV19,NA,NA
TGTGCCAGCAGCATTCGACTAGCGGGGGGACAAGAGACCCAGTACTTC,CASSIRLAGGQETQYF,TRBJ2-5,16,TRBV5-5,NA,TRBD2
TGTGCCAGCGGCGGGGGCAGTCTAGAGACCCAGTACTTC,CASGGGSLETQYF,TRBJ2-5,13,TRBV7-8,NA,NA
TGTGCCAGCAGTTACTCAGGGCTAGCTCGGCACCGGGAGCTGTTTTTT,CASSYSGLARHRELFF,TRBJ2-2,16,TRBV6-2/TRBV6-3,NA,NA
TGTGCCAGCAGCCCTAAGAGCCTGACTAGCGGGGGGGCGCGGGAGACCCAGTACTTC,CASSPKSLTSGGARETQYF,TRBJ2-5,19,TRBV5-4,NA,TRBD2
TGTGCCAGCTCACCGGGACAGGATAATGAAAAACTGTTTTTT,CASSPGQDNEKLFF,TRBJ1-4,14,TRBV18,NA,TRBD1
TGTGCCAGCAGCTTAGAGTACAGGGAAGAGACCCAGTACTTC,CASSLEYREETQYF,TRBJ2-5,14,TRBV7-6,NA,NA
TGTGCCAGCAGTCCAGACAGGTGGATCACCGGGGAGCTGTTTTTT,CASSPDRWITGELFF,TRBJ2-2,15,TRBV27,NA,NA
TGTGCCAGCTCACCACAGGGAGGGAACACTGAAGCTTTCTTT,CASSPQGGNTEAFF,TRBJ1-1,14,TRBV18,NA,NA
TGTGCCAGTAGAACGACAGGGGCCGCAACTAATGAAAAACTGTTTTTT,CASRTTGAATNEKLFF,TRBJ1-4,16,TRBV19,NA,TRBD1
TGCGCCAGCAGCCAAGGCGCGAACACCGGGGAGCTGTTTTTT,CASSQGANTGELFF,TRBJ2-2,14,TRBV4-1,NA,NA
TGTGCCACCAGCAGGGAGTTCGTCGGGGAGCTGTTTTTT,CATSREFVGELFF,TRBJ2-2,13,TRBV15,NA,NA
TGTGCCAGCAAGCCACCGGGACTCCGACTCAATGAGCAGTTCTTC,CASKPPGLRLNEQFF,TRBJ2-1,15,TRBV2,once,NA
TGCGCCAGCAGTGAATCCGGGAAGAGTGAGCAGTTCTTC,CASSESGKSEQFF,TRBJ2-1,13,TRBV10-1,NA,NA